This is a list of T cell receptor beta chains from one sample in a study of T cell repertoires in cytomegalovirus infection. TCRdb re-derived calls from the reads in MiXCR, one entry per CDR3 protein. Counted here are approximately 300,000 distinct CDR3 sequences, 25% to 35% occurring once; the ten biggest clones make up 20%. Their specific antigens are unknown. Sample: cultured PBMCs, taken from culture after CMV antigen stimulation. These receptors originate from a human donor in good health (CMV status not recorded). Some clones in this sample may be carry-over from other donors' samples. The CDR3 runs from the conserved cysteine through the conserved F or W. The order of the fields is V gene, D gene, J gene, clone size, CDR3 DNA, CDR3 protein. D genes are given only for firm matches. For some rows the clone size is stated as once, few or many, or as a class when expanded; others skip it.

V: TRBV7-2; D: NA; J: TRBJ2-1; size: many; DNA: TGTGCCAGCAGCCCCCCAGGTAGCGTCAATGAGCAGTTCTTC; CDR3: CASSPPGSVNEQFF
V: TRBV7-2; D: TRBD2; J: TRBJ2-7; size: few; DNA: TGTGCCAGCAGCTCAGATCCGGGACTAGCGGGGCACTACGAGCAGTACTTC; CDR3: CASSSDPGLAGHYEQYF
V: TRBV6-5; D: NA; J: TRBJ1-2; size: few; DNA: TGTGCCAGCAGTTACTCCAGGGATCTCTTTCCGTATGGCTACACCTTC; CDR3: CASSYSRDLFPYGYTF
V: TRBV6-2/TRBV6-3; D: TRBD1; J: TRBJ1-1; size: few; DNA: TGTGCCAGCAGCTCGAGCATTAAGGGGGCGGGCACTGAAGCTTTCTTT; CDR3: CASSSSIKGAGTEAFF
V: TRBV6-1; D: TRBD2; J: TRBJ2-7; size: NA; DNA: TGTGCCAGCGGTCCGGGGCGGGAGTATGAGCAGTACTTC; CDR3: CASGPGREYEQYF
V: TRBV20-1; D: NA; J: TRBJ1-5; size: NA; DNA: TGCAGTGCTAGAGATCCCGGGATAACAAGGCAGCCCCAGCATTTT; CDR3: CSARDPGITRQPQHF
V: TRBV9; D: NA; J: TRBJ1-1; size: NA; DNA: TGTGCCAGCAGCGTTAGGCCCGCCTCTGAAGCTTTCTTT; CDR3: CASSVRPASEAFF
V: TRBV19; D: TRBD1; J: TRBJ1-3; size: NA; DNA: TGTGCCAGTAAACCGACAGGGACTGGAAACACCATATATTTT; CDR3: CASKPTGTGNTIYF
V: TRBV11-3; D: NA; J: TRBJ2-5; size: few; DNA: TGTGCCAGCAGCTTGGGCGGAGGCCTCTTCGAGACCCAGTACTTC; CDR3: CASSLGGGLFETQYF
V: TRBV5-5; D: NA; J: TRBJ2-5; size: NA; DNA: TGTGCCAGCAGCTTGACAGGAGACGGGACCCAGTACTTC; CDR3: CASSLTGDGTQYF
V: TRBV12-3/TRBV12-4; D: TRBD2; J: TRBJ2-1; size: NA; DNA: TGTGCCAGCAGTTCGCGTCGACTCCCGAAGTGGACTAGCGGGAGCGATGAGCAGTTCTTC; CDR3: CASSSRRLPKWTSGSDEQFF
V: TRBV6-6; D: TRBD2; J: TRBJ2-1; size: NA; DNA: TGTGCCAGCAGTCCCGGGACTAGCGGGGACAATGAGCAGTTCTTC; CDR3: CASSPGTSGDNEQFF
V: TRBV6-5; D: TRBD2; J: TRBJ2-2; size: NA; DNA: TGTGCCAGCAGTTTCGGACGCGGGGGGCAGAACACCGGGGAGCTGTTTTTT; CDR3: CASSFGRGGQNTGELFF
V: TRBV6-6; D: TRBD2; J: TRBJ2-3; size: NA; DNA: TGTGCCAGCAGCTCCCCTCGGCTAGCGGGGAGCACAGATACGCAGTATTTT; CDR3: CASSSPRLAGSTDTQYF
V: TRBV12-3/TRBV12-4; D: NA; J: TRBJ1-2; size: NA; DNA: TGTGCCAGCAGTTCAAGAGGGTTCGGGGGCTATGGCTACACCTTC; CDR3: CASSSRGFGGYGYTF
V: TRBV24-1; D: TRBD1; J: TRBJ1-2; size: few; DNA: TGTGCCACCAGTGGGGGGACAGGGATTAACTATGGCTACACCTTC; CDR3: CATSGGTGINYGYTF
V: TRBV20-1; D: TRBD1; J: TRBJ2-7; size: NA; DNA: TGCAGTGCTAGAGTCGGGACAGGGGCGACCGAGCAGTACTTC; CDR3: CSARVGTGATEQYF
V: TRBV27; D: NA; J: TRBJ1-1; size: NA; DNA: TGTGCCAGCAGTTCGAACAAGTACGCTGAAGCTTTCTTT; CDR3: CASSSNKYAEAFF
V: TRBV2; D: NA; J: TRBJ1-1; size: few; DNA: TGTGCCAGCAGCCCGGAGGCTTACACTGAAGCTTTCTTT; CDR3: CASSPEAYTEAFF
V: TRBV28; D: NA; J: TRBJ1-2; size: NA; DNA: TGTGCCAGCAGTGCACCGGAGAGAACGATTAACTATGGCTACACCTTC; CDR3: CASSAPERTINYGYTF
V: TRBV28; D: TRBD2; J: TRBJ2-4; size: few; DNA: TGTGCCAGCAGTTTCTCAGCGGGAGTTTCCGGAAACATTCAGTACTTC; CDR3: CASSFSAGVSGNIQYF
V: TRBV6-6; D: TRBD1; J: TRBJ1-1; size: few; DNA: TGTGCCAGCAGCCGCACAGGGGACAGAGTGAACACTGAAGCTTTCTTT; CDR3: CASSRTGDRVNTEAFF
V: TRBV7-8; D: NA; J: TRBJ1-1; size: NA; DNA: TGTGCCAGCAGCTTACCAGGACAGACCACTGAAGCTTTCTTT; CDR3: CASSLPGQTTEAFF
V: TRBV10-3; D: NA; J: TRBJ2-3; size: NA; DNA: TGTGCCATCAAAAAAGCAGATACGCAGTATTTT; CDR3: CAIKKADTQYF
V: TRBV30; D: TRBD1; J: TRBJ1-1; size: few; DNA: TGTGCCTGGACAGGGGGTTTAACTGAAGCTTTCTTT; CDR3: CAWTGGLTEAFF
V: TRBV19; D: TRBD1; J: TRBJ2-4; size: NA; DNA: TGTGCCAGTAGTTCCCGGGACAGTAGATTAGCCAAAAACATTCAGTACTTC; CDR3: CASSSRDSRLAKNIQYF
V: TRBV7-2; D: NA; J: TRBJ1-6; size: once; DNA: TGTGCCAGCTCAACGGGCAATAATTCACCCCTCCACTTT; CDR3: CASSTGNNSPLHF
V: TRBV12-3/TRBV12-4; D: NA; J: TRBJ2-6; size: NA; DNA: TGTGCCAGCCCCCGAGACTCTGGGGCCAACGTCCTGACTTTC; CDR3: CASPRDSGANVLTF
V: TRBV6-1; D: NA; J: TRBJ2-1; size: NA; DNA: TGTGCCAGCAGTGAGGAGTGGAGCGAGCAGTTCTTC; CDR3: CASSEEWSEQFF